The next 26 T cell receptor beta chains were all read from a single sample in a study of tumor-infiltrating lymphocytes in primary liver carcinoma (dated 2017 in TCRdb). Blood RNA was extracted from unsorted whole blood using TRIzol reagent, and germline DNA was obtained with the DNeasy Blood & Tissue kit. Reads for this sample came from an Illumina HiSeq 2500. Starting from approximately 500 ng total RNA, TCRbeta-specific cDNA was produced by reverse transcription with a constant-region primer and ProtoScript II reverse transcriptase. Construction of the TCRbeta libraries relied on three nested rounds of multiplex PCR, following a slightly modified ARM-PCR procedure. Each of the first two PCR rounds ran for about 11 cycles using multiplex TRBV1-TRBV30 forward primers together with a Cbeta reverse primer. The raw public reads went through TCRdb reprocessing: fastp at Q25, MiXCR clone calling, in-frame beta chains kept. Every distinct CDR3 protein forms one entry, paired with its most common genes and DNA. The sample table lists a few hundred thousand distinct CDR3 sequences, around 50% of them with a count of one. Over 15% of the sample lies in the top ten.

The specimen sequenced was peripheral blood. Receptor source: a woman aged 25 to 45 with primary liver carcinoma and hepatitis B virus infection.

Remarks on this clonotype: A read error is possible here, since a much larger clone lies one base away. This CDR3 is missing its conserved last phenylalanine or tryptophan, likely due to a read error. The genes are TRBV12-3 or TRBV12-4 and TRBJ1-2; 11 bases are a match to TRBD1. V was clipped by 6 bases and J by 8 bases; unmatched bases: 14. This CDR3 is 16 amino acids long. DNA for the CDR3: TGTGCCAGCAGGCCCGGACAGGGGGCCGGGGGGTTCGGCTACACCATC. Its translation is CASRPGQGAGGFGYTI.

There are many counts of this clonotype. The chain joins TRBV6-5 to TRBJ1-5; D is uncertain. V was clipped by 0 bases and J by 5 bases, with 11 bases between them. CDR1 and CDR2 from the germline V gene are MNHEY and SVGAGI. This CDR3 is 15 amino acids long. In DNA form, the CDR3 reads TGTGCCAGCAGTTACTCGAGACGGCGCGATCAGCCCCAGCATTTT. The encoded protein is CASSYSRRRDQPQHF.

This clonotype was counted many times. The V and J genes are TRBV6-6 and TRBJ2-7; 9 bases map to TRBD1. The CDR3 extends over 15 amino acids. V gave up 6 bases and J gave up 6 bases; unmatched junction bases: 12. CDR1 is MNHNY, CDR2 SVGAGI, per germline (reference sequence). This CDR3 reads CASRRGTGRDPEQYF. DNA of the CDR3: TGTGCCAGCAGACGCGGGACAGGGAGGGACCCCGAGCAGTACTTC.

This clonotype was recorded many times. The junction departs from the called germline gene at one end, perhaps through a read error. The CDR3, as DNA: TGTGCCAGCAGCCCGAGCGGGAGGGCTCCTGACTTC. The encoded protein is CASSPSGRAPDF. The rearrangement links TRBV4-2 to TRBJ2-5, with 10 bases fitting TRBD2. The CDR3 extends over 12 amino acids. Germline CDR1 is LGHNA and CDR2 is YNFKEQ.

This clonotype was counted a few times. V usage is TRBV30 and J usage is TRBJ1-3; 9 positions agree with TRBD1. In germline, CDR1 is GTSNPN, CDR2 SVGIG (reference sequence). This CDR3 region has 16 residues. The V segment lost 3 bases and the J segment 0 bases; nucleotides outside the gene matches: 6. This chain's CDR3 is CAWRPQGAYSGNTIYF. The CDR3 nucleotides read TGTGCCTGGAGACCACAGGGGGCTTACTCTGGAAACACCATATATTTT. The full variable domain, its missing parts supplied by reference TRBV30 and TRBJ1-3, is SQTIHQWPATLVQPVGSPLSLECTVEGTSNPNLYWYRQAAGRGLQLLFYSVGIGQISSEVPQNLSASRPQDRQFILSSKKLLLSDSGFYLCAWRPQGAYSGNTIYFGEGSWLTVV.

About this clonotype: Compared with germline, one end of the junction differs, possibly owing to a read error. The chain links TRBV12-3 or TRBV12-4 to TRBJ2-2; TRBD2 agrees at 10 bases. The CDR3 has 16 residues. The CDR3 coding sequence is TGTGCCAGCAGTTTATTTAGCGGGAGGAACACCAGGGAGCTGTTTTTT. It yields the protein CASSLFSGRNTRELFF.

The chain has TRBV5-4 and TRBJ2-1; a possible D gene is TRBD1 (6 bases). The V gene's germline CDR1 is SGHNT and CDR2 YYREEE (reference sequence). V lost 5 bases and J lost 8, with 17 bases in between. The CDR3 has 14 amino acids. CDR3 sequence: CASRTVFGGHEQFF. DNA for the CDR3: TGTGCCAGCAGAACGGTTTTTGGGGGCCATGAGCAGTTCTTC.

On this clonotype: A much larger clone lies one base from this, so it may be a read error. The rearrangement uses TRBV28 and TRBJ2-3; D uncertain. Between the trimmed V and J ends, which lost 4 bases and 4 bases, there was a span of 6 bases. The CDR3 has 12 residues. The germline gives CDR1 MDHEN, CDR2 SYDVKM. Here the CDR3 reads CASSWSPDTQYF. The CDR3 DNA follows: TGTGCCAGCAGTTGGAGCCCAGATACGCAGTATTTT. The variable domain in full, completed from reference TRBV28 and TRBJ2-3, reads DVKVTQSSRYLVKRTGEKVFLECVQDMDHENMFWYRQDPGLGLRLIYFSYDVKMKEKGDIPEGYSVSREKKERFSLILESASTNQTSMYLCASSWSPDTQYFGPGTRLTVL.

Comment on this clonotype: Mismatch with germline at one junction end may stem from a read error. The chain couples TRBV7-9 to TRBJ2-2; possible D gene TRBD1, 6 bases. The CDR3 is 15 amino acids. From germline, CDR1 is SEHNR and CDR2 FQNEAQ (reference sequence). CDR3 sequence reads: CASNERQGTTVELFF. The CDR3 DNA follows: TGTGCCAGCAATGAGAGGCAGGGGACCACCGTGGAGCTGTTTTTT.

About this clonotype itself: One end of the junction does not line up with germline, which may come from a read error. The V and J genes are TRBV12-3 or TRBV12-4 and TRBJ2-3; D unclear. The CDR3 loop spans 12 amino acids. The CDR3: CASGVPTDAQYF. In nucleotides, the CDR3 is TGTGCCAGCGGGGTTCCCACAGATGCGCAGTATTTT.

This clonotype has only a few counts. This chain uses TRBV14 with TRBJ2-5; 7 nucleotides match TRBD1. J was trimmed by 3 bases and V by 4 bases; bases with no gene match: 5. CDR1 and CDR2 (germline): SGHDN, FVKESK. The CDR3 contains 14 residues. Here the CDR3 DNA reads TGTGCCAGCAGCCCTCGACAGGGTAAAGAGACCCAGTACTTC. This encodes CASSPRQGKETQYF.

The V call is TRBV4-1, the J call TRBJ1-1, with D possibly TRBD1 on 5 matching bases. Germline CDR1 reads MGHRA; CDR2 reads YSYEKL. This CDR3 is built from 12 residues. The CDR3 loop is CDSSQNQGEAFF. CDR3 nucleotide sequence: TGCGATAGCAGCCAGAATCAGGGTGAAGCTTTCTTT.

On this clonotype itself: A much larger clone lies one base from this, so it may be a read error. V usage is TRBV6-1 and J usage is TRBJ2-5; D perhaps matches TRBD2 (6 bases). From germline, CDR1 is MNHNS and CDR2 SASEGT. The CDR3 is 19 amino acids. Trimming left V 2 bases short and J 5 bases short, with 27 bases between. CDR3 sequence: CASSERLRSIGGARETQYF. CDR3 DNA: TGTGCCAGCAGTGAAAGGCTCCGTTCAATCGGGGGAGCACGGGAGACCCAGTACTTC.

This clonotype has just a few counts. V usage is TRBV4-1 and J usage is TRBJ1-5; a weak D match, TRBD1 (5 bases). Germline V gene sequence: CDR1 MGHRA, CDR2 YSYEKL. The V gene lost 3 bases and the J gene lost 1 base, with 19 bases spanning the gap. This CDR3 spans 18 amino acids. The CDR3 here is CASSHPGAQGRSNQPQHF. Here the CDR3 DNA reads TGCGCCAGCAGCCATCCCGGGGCTCAGGGTCGGAGCAATCAGCCCCAGCATTTT.

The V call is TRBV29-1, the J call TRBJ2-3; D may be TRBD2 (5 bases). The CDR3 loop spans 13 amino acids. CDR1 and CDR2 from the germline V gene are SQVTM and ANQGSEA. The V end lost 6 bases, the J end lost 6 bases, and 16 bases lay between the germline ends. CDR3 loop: CSVHRGPMDTQYF. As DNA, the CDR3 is TGCAGCGTCCACCGGGGTCCCATGGATACGCAGTATTTT.

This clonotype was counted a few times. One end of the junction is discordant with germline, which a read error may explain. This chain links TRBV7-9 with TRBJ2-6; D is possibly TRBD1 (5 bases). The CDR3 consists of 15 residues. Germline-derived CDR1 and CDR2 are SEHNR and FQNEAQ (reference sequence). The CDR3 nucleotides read TGTGCCAGCAGCCCCGGTGTCTCTGGGGCCAACGTCCTGATTTTC. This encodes CASSPGVSGANVLIF.

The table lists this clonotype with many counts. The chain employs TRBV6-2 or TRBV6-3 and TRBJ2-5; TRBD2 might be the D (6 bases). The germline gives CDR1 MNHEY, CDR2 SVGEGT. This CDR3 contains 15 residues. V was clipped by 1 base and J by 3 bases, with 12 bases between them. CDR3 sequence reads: CASSYYAAGKETQYF. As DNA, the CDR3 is TGTGCCAGCAGTTACTACGCAGCGGGTAAAGAGACCCAGTACTTC.

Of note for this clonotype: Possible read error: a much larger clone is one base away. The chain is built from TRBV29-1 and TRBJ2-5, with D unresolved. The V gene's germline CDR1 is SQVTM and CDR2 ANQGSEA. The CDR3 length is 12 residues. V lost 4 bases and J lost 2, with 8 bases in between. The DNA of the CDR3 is TGCAGCGTTGGCATATCTCAAGAGACCCAGTACTTC. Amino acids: CSVGISQETQYF.

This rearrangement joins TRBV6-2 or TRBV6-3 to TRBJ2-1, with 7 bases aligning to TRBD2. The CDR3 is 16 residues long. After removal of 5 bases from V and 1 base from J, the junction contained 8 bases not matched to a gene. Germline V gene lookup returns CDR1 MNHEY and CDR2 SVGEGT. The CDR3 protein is CASSGISGMSYNEQFF. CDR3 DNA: TGTGCCAGCAGTGGGATCAGCGGGATGTCCTACAATGAGCAGTTCTTC.

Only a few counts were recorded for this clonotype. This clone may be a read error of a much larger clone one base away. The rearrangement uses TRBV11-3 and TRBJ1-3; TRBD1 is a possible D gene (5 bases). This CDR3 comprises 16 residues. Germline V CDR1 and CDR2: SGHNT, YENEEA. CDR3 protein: CASSLGGGSTGDTIYF. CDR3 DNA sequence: TGTGCCAGCAGCTTAGGTGGGGGGTCGACTGGAGACACCATATATTTT.

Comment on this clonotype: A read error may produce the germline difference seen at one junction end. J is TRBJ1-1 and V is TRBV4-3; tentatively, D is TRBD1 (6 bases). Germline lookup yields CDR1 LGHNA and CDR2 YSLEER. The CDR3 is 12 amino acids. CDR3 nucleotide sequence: TGCGCCAGCAGCCGAGGGGGTAACCCAGCTTTATTT. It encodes CASSRGGNPALF.

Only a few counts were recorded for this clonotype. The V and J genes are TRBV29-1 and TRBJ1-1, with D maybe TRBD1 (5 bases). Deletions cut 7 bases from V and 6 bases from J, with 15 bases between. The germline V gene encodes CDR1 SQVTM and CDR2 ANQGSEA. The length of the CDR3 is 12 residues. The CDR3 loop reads CSAPGLGAEAFF. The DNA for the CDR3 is TGCAGCGCCCCGGGTCTAGGGGCTGAAGCTTTCTTT.

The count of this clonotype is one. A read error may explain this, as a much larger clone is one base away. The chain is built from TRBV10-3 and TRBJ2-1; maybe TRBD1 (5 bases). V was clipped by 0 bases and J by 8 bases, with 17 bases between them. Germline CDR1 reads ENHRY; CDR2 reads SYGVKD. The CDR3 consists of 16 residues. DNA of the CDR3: TGTGCCATCAGTGAGTCGAGCCTAGGGGCTTATGATGAGCAGTTCTTC. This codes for CAISESSLGAYDEQFF.

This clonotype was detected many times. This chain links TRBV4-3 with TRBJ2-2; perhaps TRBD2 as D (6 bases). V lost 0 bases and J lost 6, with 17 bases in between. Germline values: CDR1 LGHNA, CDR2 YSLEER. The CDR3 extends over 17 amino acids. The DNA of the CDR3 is TGCGCCAGCAGCCAAGATCTGATAAGGACTATCGCCGGGGAGCTGTTTTTT. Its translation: CASSQDLIRTIAGELFF.

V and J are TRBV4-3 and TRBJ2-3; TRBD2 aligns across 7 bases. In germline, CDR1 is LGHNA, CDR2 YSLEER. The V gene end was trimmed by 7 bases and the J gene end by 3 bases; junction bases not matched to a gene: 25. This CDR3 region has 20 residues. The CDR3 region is CASNRPLKAGRGPVTDTQYF. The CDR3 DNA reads TGCGCCAGCAACCGTCCCCTTAAAGCGGGGAGGGGCCCAGTAACAGATACGCAGTATTTT.

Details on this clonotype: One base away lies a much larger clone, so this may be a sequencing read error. The CDR3 coding sequence is TGTGCCAGCAGTTGCTCAGGACCGGGAGGCTACACCTTC. It translates to CASSCSGPGGYTF. The J gene is TRBJ1-2, the V gene TRBV6-5; D gene uncertain. Trimming left V 4 bases short and J 8 bases short, with 14 bases between. Germline CDR1 and CDR2: MNHEY and SVGAGI. CDR3 length: 13 amino acids.